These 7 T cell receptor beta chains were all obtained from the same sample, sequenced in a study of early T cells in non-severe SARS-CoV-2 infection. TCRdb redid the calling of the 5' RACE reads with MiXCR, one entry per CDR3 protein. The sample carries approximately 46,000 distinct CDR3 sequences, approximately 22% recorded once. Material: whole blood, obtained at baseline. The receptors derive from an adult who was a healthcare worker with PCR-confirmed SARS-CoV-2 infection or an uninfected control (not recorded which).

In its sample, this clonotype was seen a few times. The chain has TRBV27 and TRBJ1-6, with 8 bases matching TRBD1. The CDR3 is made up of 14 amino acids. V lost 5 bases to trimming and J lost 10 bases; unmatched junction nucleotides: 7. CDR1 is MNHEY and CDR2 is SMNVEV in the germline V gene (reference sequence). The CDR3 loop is CASSLTGGSSPLHF. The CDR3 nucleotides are TGTGCCAGCAGTCTTACAGGGGGAAGCTCACCCCTCCACTTT.

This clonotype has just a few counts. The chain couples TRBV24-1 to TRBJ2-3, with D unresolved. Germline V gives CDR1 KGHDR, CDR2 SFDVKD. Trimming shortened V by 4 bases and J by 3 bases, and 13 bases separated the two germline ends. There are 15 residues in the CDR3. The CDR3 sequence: CATSELSDGTDTQYF. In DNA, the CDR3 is TGTGCCACCAGTGAATTGTCGGACGGAACAGATACGCAGTATTTT.

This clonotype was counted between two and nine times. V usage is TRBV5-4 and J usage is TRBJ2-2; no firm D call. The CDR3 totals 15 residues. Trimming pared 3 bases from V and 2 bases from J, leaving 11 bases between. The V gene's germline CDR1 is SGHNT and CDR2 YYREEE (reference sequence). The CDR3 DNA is TGTGCCAGCAGCTGGACCGGAGCTAACACCGGGGAGCTGTTTTTT. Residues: CASSWTGANTGELFF.

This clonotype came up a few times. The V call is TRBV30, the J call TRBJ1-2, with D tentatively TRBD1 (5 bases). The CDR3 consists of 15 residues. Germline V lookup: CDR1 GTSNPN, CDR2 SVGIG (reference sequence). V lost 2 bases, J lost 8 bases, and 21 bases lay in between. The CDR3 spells CAWSFFQGQLRGYTF. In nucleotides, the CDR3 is TGTGCCTGGAGTTTCTTCCAGGGCCAACTGCGGGGCTACACCTTC.

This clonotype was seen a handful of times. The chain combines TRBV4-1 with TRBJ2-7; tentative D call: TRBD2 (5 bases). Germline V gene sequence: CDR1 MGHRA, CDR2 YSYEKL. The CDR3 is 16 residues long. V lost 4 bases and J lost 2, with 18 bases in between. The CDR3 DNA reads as TGCGCCAGCAGCCCTACCGCCGGGGATATTACCTACGAGCAGTACTTC. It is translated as CASSPTAGDITYEQYF.

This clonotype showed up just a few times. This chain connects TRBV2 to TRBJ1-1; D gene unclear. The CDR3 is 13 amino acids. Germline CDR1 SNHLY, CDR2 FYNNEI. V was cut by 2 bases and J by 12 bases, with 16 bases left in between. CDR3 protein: CASSERGPIGSFF. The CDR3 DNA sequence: TGTGCCAGCAGTGAACGTGGACCGATCGGGTCTTTCTTT.

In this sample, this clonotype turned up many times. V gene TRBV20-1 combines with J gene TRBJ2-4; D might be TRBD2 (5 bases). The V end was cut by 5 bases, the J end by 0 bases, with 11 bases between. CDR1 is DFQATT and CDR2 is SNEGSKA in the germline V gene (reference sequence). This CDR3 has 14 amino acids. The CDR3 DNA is TGCAGTGCTCGTGACTACTTAGCCAAAAACATTCAGTACTTC. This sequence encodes CSARDYLAKNIQYF.